The 26 T cell receptor beta chains below all came from one sample that was sequenced in a study of cytomegalovirus exposure and HLA in healthy donors. PCR was performed using 60 Vbeta and 13 Jbeta primers. Generated by immunoSEQ multiplex PCR, the TCRdb table keeps only in-frame clones and is missing some. Of about 96,000 clones listed, 60% to 75% were seen once; the top ten hold under 3.5%. Sequencing was carried out using PBMCs. Source of these receptors: a female donor in good health and CMV-seropositive.

The V gene is TRBV9, the J gene TRBJ2-5; 10 nucleotides match TRBD2. The CDR3 contains 15 residues. CDR1 is SGDLS, CDR2 YYNGEE, per germline. V shed 0 bases and J 4 bases; nucleotides not matched to a gene: 3. CDR3 region: CASSVGGLARETQYF. CDR3 DNA sequence: TGTGCCAGCAGCGTAGGGGGACTAGCGAGAGAGACCCAGTACTTC.

The chain uses TRBV30 and TRBJ2-7, with D perhaps matching TRBD2 (5 bases). CDR1 is GTSNPN, CDR2 SVGIG, per germline (reference sequence). Trimming removed 5 bases from V and 6 bases from J, with 8 bases in between. CDR3 length: 10 amino acids. CDR3 loop: CAWDRGEQYF. The DNA for the CDR3 is TGTGCCTGGGACCGGGGCGAGCAGTACTTC. Filled out from reference TRBV30 and TRBJ2-7, the complete variable domain reads SQTIHQWPATLVQPVGSPLSLECTVEGTSNPNLYWYRQAAGRGLQLLFYSVGIGQISSEVPQNLSASRPQDRQFILSSKKLLLSDSGFYLCAWDRGEQYFGPGTRLTVT.

The chain combines TRBV6-1 with TRBJ1-5; 7 nucleotides agree with TRBD1. The CDR3 runs to 14 residues. Germline CDR1 MNHNS, CDR2 SASEGT. J was trimmed by 3 bases and V by 4 bases; bases with no gene match: 3. The CDR3, as DNA: TGTGCCAGCAGTGGACAGGGAGACAATCAGCCCCAGCATTTT. Translation gives CASSGQGDNQPQHF.

The chain recombines TRBV18 with TRBJ1-5; no clear D. Germline CDR1 reads KGHSH; CDR2 reads LQKENI. This CDR3 region has 12 residues. V was pared by 3 bases and J by 5 bases, with 5 bases between. Here the CDR3 DNA reads TGTGCCAGCTCACCTTCGGATCAGCCCCAGCATTTT. Translated, it gives CASSPSDQPQHF.

V is TRBV25-1 and J is TRBJ1-1, with D perhaps matching TRBD1 (5 bases). The CDR3 runs to 14 residues. The V gene lost 2 bases and the J gene lost 4 bases, with 11 bases spanning the gap. Germline values: CDR1 MGHDK, CDR2 SYGVNS. In DNA form, the CDR3 reads TGTGCCAGCAGTGAAGCAGGGTCGGTCACTGAAGCTTTCTTT. It specifies CASSEAGSVTEAFF.

V and J are TRBV5-4 and TRBJ2-7, with 8 nucleotides matching TRBD1. The CDR3 has 15 amino acids. Germline V gene data show CDR1 as SGHNT and CDR2 as YYREEE (reference sequence). Trimming at V came to 4 bases and at J to 0 bases, leaving 6 bases not matched to a gene. The CDR3 DNA follows: TGTGCCAGCAGCAGCGGACAGGGCAGCTCCTACGAGCAGTACTTC. Translated, it gives CASSSGQGSSYEQYF.

A single count supports this clone. The gene calls are TRBV6-1 and TRBJ2-3; a possible D gene is TRBD2 (6 bases). The CDR3 extends over 15 amino acids. Germline CDR1 and CDR2: MNHNS and SASEGT. Trimming left V 2 bases short and J 2 bases short, with 11 bases between. The CDR3 coding sequence is TGTGCCAGCAGTGAAAGTGGAGGGTACACAGATACGCAGTATTTT. Translated: CASSESGGYTDTQYF.

The rearrangement uses TRBV7-9 and TRBJ1-5; D ambiguous. There are 13 residues in the CDR3. With 4 bases removed from V and 5 bases from J, the gap between germline ends came to 9 bases. The germline V gene encodes CDR1 SEHNR and CDR2 FQNEAQ (reference sequence). Here the CDR3 DNA reads TGTGCCAGCAGCTCGGGAAGTTATCAGCCCCAGCATTTT. This encodes CASSSGSYQPQHF.

The genes are TRBV7-2 and TRBJ1-5; D is unresolved. The V and J ends lost 1 base and 7 bases respectively, with 8 bases between them. Per the germline V gene, CDR1 is SGHTA and CDR2 is FQGNSA. The CDR3 extends over 13 amino acids. The CDR3, as DNA: TGTGCCAGCAGCTTAGGTCCCAGACAGCCCCAGCATTTT. It yields the protein CASSLGPRQPQHF. Full variable domain (outside the CDR3, taken from reference TRBV7-2 and TRBJ1-5): GAGVSQSPSNKVTEKGKDVELRCDPISGHTALYWYRQSLGQGLEFLIYFQGNSAPDKSGLPSDRFSAERTGGSVSTLTIQRTQQEDSAVYLCASSLGPRQPQHFGDGTRLSIL.

This clone was seen just once. A junction end diverges from the germline sequence, so it may reflect a read error. The gene calls are TRBV2 and TRBJ1-2; D might be TRBD1 (5 bases). The CDR3 contains 12 residues. Germline V gives CDR1 SNHLY, CDR2 FYNNEI. The CDR3 protein is CAGRVVDYGYTF. CDR3 sequence (DNA): TGTGCCGGCAGGGTCGTAGACTATGGCTACACCTTC. The complete variable domain, with remaining parts taken from reference TRBV2 and TRBJ1-2, reads EPEVTQTPSHQVTQMGQEVILRCVPISNHLYFYWYRQILGQKVEFLVSFYNNEISEKSEIFDDQFSVERPDGSNFTLKIRSTKLEDSAMYFCAGRVVDYGYTFGSGTRLTVV.

In nucleotides, the CDR3 is TGTGCCAGCAGCCCGACGCCTGAGCGGCGGACTAACTATGGCTACACCTTC. Amino acids: CASSPTPERRTNYGYTF. The chain is built from TRBV11-2 and TRBJ1-2; D is unclear. V was cut by 5 bases and J by 0 bases, with 19 bases left in between. Germline CDR1 reads SGHAT; CDR2 reads FQNNGV. The CDR3 runs to 17 residues. The complete variable domain, with remaining parts taken from reference TRBV11-2 and TRBJ1-2, reads EAGVAQSPRYKIIEKRQSVAFWCNPISGHATLYWYQQILGQGPKLLIQFQNNGVVDDSQLPKDRFSAERLKGVDSTLKIQPAKLEDSAVYLCASSPTPERRTNYGYTFGSGTRLTVV.

The genes are TRBV2 and TRBJ1-5; no firm D call. The CDR3 runs to 14 residues. V was clipped by 2 bases and J by 0 bases, with 5 bases between them. From germline, CDR1 is SNHLY and CDR2 FYNNEI. The CDR3 spells CASSERYSNQPQHF. The CDR3 DNA reads TGTGCCAGCAGTGAACGTTATAGCAATCAGCCCCAGCATTTT.

The V call is TRBV28, the J call TRBJ2-3, with TRBD1 as a possible D gene (6 bases). The CDR3 contains 14 residues. Trimming removed 2 bases at V and 1 base at J, with 7 bases between. CDR1 is MDHEN, CDR2 SYDVKM, per germline. CDR3: CASSLPGGTDTQYF. For the CDR3, the DNA is TGTGCCAGCAGTTTACCAGGGGGCACAGATACGCAGTATTTT.

The chain links TRBV5-8 to TRBJ2-7; tentative D call: TRBD2 (6 bases). Germline lookup yields CDR1 SGHTS and CDR2 YDEGEE. This CDR3 has 16 residues. The V gene lost 2 bases and the J gene lost 2 bases, with 17 bases spanning the gap. The CDR3 DNA reads as TGTGCCAGCAGCTTACCAGATTTCGGACTAACCTACGAGCAGTACTTC. Its translation: CASSLPDFGLTYEQYF.

In this sample, this clone turned up a few times. This sample includes further DNA sequences coding for the same CDR3. This sequence joins TRBV5-1 and TRBJ2-7; TRBD1 matches 9 bases. The CDR3 totals 14 residues. Germline V gives CDR1 SGHRS, CDR2 YFSETQ. The trim removed 0 bases at V and 2 bases at J, leaving 0 bases unmatched. CDR3 residues: CASSLGQGAYEQYF. CDR3 DNA sequence: TGCGCCAGCAGCTTGGGACAGGGGGCCTACGAGCAGTACTTC.

This clone was recorded once. The chain carries TRBV11-3 and TRBJ2-5; weak D call: TRBD1 (5 bases). The germline gives CDR1 SGHNT, CDR2 YENEEA. Trimming took off 1 base at V and 4 bases at J, with 19 bases between the two ends. The CDR3 contains 17 residues. In DNA form, the CDR3 reads TGTGCCAGCAGCTTAGGAGTGTCCCATATGGGGCGAGAGACCCAGTACTTC. Its protein is CASSLGVSHMGRETQYF. The full variable domain, its missing parts supplied by reference TRBV11-3 and TRBJ2-5, is EAGVVQSPRYKIIEKKQPVAFWCNPISGHNTLYWYLQNLGQGPELLIRYENEEAVDDSQLPKDRFSAERLKGVDSTLKIQPAELGDSAVYLCASSLGVSHMGRETQYFGPGTRLLVL.

V is TRBV10-3 and J is TRBJ1-6; a weak D match, TRBD1 (5 bases). In germline, CDR1 is ENHRY, CDR2 SYGVKD. This CDR3 comprises 14 residues. Trimming removed 10 bases from V and 9 bases from J, with 19 bases in between. CDR3 loop: CATRGSGESSPLHF. The CDR3, as DNA: TGTGCCACTCGGGGGAGTGGGGAGAGTTCACCCCTCCACTTT.

This clone was seen once. The chain carries TRBV30 and TRBJ1-4; TRBD1 aligns across 9 bases. Germline CDR1 reads GTSNPN; CDR2 reads SVGIG (reference sequence). This CDR3 comprises 16 residues. V was pared by 3 bases and J by 2 bases, with 7 bases of the junction left unmatched. The CDR3 nucleotides read TGTGCCTGGAGCTCCGACAGGGGGTTCACTAATGAAAAACTGTTTTTT. It encodes CAWSSDRGFTNEKLFF.

This chain's CDR3 is CASSFGGLGNEQFF. In DNA form, the CDR3 reads TGCGCCAGCAGCTTCGGAGGGCTGGGCAATGAGCAGTTCTTC. The V gene is TRBV4-1, the J gene TRBJ2-1; perhaps TRBD2 as D (6 bases). CDR1 and CDR2 (germline): MGHRA, YSYEKL. V dropped 5 bases and J dropped 6 bases, with 14 bases sitting between them. The CDR3 runs 14 residues.

This chain connects TRBV7-9 to TRBJ2-5; the D gene is possibly TRBD1 (6 bases). V was clipped by 5 bases and J by 5 bases, with 12 bases between them. CDR1 and CDR2 from the germline V gene are SEHNR and FQNEAQ (reference sequence). The CDR3 is 13 residues long. CDR3 sequence (DNA): TGTGCCAGCAGCCCCACAGGGCGGGAGACCCAGTACTTC. Translating gives CASSPTGRETQYF. The whole variable domain, filled in from reference TRBV7-9 and TRBJ2-5, reads DTGVSQNPRHKITKRGQNVTFRCDPISEHNRLYWYRQTLGQGPEFLTYFQNEAQLEKSRLLSDRFSAERPKGSFSTLEIQRTEQGDSAMYLCASSPTGRETQYFGPGTRLLVL.

This sequence joins TRBV4-3 and TRBJ1-2, with 9 bases fitting TRBD1. There are 15 residues in the CDR3. The germline gives CDR1 LGHNA, CDR2 YSLEER. V trimming: 0 bases; J trimming: 9 bases; junction bases outside the gene matches: 8. The CDR3 nucleotides read TGCGCCAGCAGCCAAGATGGACAGGGGATTTGGCGCTACACCTTC. This sequence encodes CASSQDGQGIWRYTF.

The J gene is TRBJ1-1, the V gene TRBV28; D gene ambiguous. V lost 6 bases and J 1 base, leaving 9 bases between the germline ends. Germline CDR1 MDHEN, CDR2 SYDVKM. This CDR3 comprises 13 residues. CDR3 sequence: CASSAPRNTEAFF. CDR3 sequence (DNA): TGTGCCAGCAGCGCCCCCAGGAACACTGAAGCTTTCTTT.

The chain couples TRBV5-6 to TRBJ1-2; tentative D call: TRBD1 (6 bases). The ends were cut back, 7 bases at V and 3 bases at J, with 16 bases in the middle. In germline, CDR1 is SGHDT, CDR2 YYEEEE. The CDR3 loop spans 14 amino acids. For the CDR3, the DNA is TGTGCCAGCTCAACAGGGCCGAGGGACTATGGCTACACCTTC. Amino acids: CASSTGPRDYGYTF.

The CDR3 region is CASSYSGGGDTEAFF. In DNA form, the CDR3 reads TGTGCCAGCAGTTACTCGGGAGGGGGGGACACTGAAGCTTTCTTT. The J gene is TRBJ1-1, the V gene TRBV6-5, with a tentative D call TRBD1 (6 bases). The CDR3 loop spans 15 amino acids. V dropped 0 bases and J dropped 3 bases, with 11 bases sitting between them. Germline CDR1 is MNHEY and CDR2 is SVGAGI.

The chain links TRBV28 to TRBJ2-7, with D possibly matching TRBD2 (6 bases). V was pared by 7 bases and J by 0 bases, with 10 bases between. The CDR3 contains 13 residues. Germline assignment: CDR1 MDHEN and CDR2 SYDVKM. In DNA, the CDR3 is TGTGCCAGCACCTCGGACTACTCCTACGAGCAGTACTTC. Translating it yields CASTSDYSYEQYF.

The genes are TRBV15 and TRBJ2-2, with 10 bases identical to TRBD1. Losses at the gene ends were 2 bases for V and 5 bases for J; bases not matched to a gene: 2. The CDR3 sequence is 15 residues long. CDR1 is LNHNV, CDR2 YYDKDF, per germline (reference sequence). The CDR3 here is CATSRRTGGTGELFF. CDR3 DNA: TGTGCCACCAGCAGAAGGACAGGGGGAACCGGGGAGCTGTTTTTT.